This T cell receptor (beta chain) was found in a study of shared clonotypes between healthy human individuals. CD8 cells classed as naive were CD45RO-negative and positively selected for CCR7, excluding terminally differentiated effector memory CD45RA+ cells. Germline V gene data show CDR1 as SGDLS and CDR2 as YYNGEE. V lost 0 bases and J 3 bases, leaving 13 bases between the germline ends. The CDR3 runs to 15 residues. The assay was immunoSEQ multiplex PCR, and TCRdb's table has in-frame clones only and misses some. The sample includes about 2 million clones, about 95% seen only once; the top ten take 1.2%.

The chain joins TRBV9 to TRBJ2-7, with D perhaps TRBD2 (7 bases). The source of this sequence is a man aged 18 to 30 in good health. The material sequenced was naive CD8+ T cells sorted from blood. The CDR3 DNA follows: TGTGCCAGCAGCGTAGTTCCGGGGGGCTACTACGAGCAGTACTTC. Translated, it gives CASSVVPGGYYEQYF.